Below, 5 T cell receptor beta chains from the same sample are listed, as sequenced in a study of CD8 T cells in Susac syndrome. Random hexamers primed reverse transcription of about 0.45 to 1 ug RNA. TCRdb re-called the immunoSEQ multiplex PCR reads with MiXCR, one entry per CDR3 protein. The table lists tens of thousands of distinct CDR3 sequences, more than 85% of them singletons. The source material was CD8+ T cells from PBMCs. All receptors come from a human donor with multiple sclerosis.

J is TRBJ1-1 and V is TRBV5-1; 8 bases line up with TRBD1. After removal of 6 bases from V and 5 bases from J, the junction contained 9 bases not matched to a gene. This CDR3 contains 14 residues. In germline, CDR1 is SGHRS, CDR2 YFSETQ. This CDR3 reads CASTHGQGRTEAFF. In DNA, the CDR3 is TGCGCCAGCACCCACGGACAGGGAAGGACTGAAGCTTTCTTT.

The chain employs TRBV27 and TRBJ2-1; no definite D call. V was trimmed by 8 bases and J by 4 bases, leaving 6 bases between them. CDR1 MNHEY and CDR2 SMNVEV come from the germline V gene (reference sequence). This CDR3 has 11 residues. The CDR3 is CASSTYNEQFF. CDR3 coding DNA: TGTGCCAGCTCTACATACAATGAGCAGTTCTTC.

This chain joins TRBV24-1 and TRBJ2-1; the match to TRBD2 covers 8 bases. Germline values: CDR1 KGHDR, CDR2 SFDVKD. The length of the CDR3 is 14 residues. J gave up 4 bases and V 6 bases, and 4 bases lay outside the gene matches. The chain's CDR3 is CATSTSGWYNEQFF. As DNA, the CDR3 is TGTGCCACCAGTACTAGCGGATGGTACAATGAGCAGTTCTTC.

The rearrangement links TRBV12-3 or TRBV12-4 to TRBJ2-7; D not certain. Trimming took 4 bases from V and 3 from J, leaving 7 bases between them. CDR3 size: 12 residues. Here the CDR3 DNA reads TGTGCCAGCAGTTCCCCGTTCTACGAGCAGTACTTC. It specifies CASSSPFYEQYF.

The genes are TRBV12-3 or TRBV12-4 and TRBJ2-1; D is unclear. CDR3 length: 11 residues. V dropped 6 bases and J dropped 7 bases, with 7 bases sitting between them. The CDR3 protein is CASSRLNEQFF. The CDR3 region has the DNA TGTGCCAGCAGCCGACTGAATGAGCAGTTCTTC.